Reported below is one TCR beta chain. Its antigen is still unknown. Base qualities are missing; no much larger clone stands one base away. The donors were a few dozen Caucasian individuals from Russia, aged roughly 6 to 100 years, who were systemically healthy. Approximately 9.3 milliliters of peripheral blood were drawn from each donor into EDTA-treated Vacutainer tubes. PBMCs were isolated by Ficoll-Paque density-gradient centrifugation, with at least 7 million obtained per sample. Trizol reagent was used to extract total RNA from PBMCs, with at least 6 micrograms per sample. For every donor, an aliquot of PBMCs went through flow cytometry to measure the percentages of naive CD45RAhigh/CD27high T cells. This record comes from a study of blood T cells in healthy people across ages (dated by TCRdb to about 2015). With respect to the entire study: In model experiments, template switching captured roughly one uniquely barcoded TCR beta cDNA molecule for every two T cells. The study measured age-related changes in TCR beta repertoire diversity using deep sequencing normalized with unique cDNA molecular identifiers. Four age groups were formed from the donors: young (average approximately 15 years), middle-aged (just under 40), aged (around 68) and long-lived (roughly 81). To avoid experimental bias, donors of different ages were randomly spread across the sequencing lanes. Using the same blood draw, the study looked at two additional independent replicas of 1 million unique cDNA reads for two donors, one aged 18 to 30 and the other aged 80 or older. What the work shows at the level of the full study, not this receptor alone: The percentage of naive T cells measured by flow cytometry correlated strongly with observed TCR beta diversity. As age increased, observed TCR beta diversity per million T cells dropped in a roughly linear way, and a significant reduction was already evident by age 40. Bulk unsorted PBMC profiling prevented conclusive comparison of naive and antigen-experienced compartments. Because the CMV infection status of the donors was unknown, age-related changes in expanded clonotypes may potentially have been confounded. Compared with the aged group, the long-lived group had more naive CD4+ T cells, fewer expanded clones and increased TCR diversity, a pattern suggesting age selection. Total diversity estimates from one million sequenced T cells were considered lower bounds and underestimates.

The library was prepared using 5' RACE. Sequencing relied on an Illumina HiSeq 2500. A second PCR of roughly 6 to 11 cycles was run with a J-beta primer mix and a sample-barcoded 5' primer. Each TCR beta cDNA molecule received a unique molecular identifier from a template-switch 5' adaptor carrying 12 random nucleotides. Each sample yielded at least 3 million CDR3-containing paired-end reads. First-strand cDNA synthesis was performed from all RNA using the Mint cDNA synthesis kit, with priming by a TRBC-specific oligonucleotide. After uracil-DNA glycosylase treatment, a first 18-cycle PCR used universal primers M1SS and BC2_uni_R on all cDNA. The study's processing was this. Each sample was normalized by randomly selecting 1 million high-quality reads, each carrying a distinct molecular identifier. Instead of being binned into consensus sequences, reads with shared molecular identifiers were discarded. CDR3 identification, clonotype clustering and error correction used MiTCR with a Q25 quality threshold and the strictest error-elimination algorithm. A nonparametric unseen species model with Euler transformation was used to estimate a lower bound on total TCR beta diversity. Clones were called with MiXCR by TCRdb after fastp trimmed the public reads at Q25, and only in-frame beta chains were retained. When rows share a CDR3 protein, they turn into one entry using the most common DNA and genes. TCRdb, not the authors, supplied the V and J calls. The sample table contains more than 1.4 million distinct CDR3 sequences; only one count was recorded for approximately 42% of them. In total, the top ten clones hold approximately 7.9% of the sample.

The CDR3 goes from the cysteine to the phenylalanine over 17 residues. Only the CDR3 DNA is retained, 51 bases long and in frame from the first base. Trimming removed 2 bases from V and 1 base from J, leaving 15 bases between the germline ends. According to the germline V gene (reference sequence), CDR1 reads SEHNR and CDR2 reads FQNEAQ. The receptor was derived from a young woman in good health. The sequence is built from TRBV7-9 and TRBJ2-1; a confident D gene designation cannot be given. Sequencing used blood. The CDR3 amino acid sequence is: CASSLFRSWPSYNEQFF. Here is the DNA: TGTGCCAGCAGCTTATTCCGCAGCTGGCCATCCTACAATGAGCAGTTCTTC.